The clone carrying this T cell receptor beta chain was observed a handful of times. Its specificity is unknown. This entry belongs to a study of post-analysis software for immune sequencing data. As for the study in general: Progressive-relapsing, secondary progressive and relapsing-remitting multiple sclerosis were among the disease courses included. Study-wide results and limits: When the samples were clustered directly with F measure, those that had been prepared in the same batch showed strong co-clustering. Patients showed TRBV5-6, TRBV5-1 and TRBV20-1 among roughly 5 TRBV segments more frequent than in controls.

Trimming stripped 5 bases from V and 0 bases from J, with 11 bases between. Germline V gene data show CDR1 as MDHEN and CDR2 as SYDVKM. The CDR3 consists of 14 residues. cDNA libraries of TCR beta carried unique molecular identifiers. T cells numbering roughly 0.85 to 11 million yielded around 500,000 cDNA molecules. One entry per CDR3 protein, called by TCRdb with MiXCR from the PCR reads. The profile shows about 430,000 distinct CDR3 sequences, over 30% of them singletons. V gene TRBV28 combines with J gene TRBJ2-7, with TRBD2 as a possible D gene (6 bases). The source is a girl aged 2 to 9 with multiple sclerosis. The sample taken for sequencing was blood. CDR3 loop: CASSGDSSSYEQYF. Here the CDR3 DNA reads TGTGCCAGCAGTGGGGACTCTAGCTCCTACGAGCAGTACTTC.